One and the same sample provided the 3 T cell receptor beta chains below, sequenced in a study of cytomegalovirus exposure and HLA in healthy donors. The table came from immunoSEQ multiplex PCR; TCRdb's copy has only in-frame clones and leaves some out. The table shows 75,000 to 100,000 clones, with 96% occurring only once. Sequencing was carried out using PBMCs. All receptors come from a man between 18 and 29 years old in good health and CMV-seronegative.

The chain combines TRBV4-3 with TRBJ1-2, with TRBD1 as a possible D gene (6 bases). This CDR3 comprises 15 residues. Trimming removed 0 bases from V and 7 bases from J, with 15 bases in between. Germline V gene lookup returns CDR1 LGHNA and CDR2 YSLEER. The CDR3 here is CASSQEPRTVSGYTF. The CDR3, as DNA: TGCGCCAGCAGCCAAGAACCTAGGACAGTAAGTGGCTACACCTTC.

This clone turned up a few times. The chain links TRBV29-1 to TRBJ1-2, with 10 nucleotides matching TRBD1. CDR1 is SQVTM, CDR2 ANQGSEA, per germline. V dropped 7 bases and J dropped 4; count of bases not matched to a gene: 9. CDR3 length: 14 amino acids. In nucleotides, the CDR3 is TGCAGCGCCCAGACAGGGGGCTATGTCTATGGCTACACCTTC. It is translated as CSAQTGGYVYGYTF.

This chain links TRBV5-1 with TRBJ1-2, with 8 bases identical to TRBD1. Trimming at V came to 3 bases and at J to 0 bases, leaving 13 bases not matched to a gene. CDR3 length: 18 amino acids. Germline assignment: CDR1 SGHRS and CDR2 YFSETQ. The CDR3 nucleotides are TGCGCCAGCAGCTCGCACATAACCCGGACAGGGCCTAACTATGGCTACACCTTC. This codes for CASSSHITRTGPNYGYTF.